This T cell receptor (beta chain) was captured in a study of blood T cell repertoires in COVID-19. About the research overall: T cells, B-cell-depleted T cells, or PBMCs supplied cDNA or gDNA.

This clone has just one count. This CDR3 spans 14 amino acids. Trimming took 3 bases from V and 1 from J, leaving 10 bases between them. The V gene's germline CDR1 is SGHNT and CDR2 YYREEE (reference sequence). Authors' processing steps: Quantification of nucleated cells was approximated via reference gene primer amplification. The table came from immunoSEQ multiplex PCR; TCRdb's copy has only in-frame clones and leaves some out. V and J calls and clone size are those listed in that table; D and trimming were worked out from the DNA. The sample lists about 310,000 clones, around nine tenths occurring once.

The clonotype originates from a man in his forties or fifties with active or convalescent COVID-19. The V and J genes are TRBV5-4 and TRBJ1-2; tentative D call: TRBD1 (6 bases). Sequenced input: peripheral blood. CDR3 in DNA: TGTGCCAGCAGCTCGGCACAGGGTAACTATGGCTACACCTTC. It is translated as CASSSAQGNYGYTF.